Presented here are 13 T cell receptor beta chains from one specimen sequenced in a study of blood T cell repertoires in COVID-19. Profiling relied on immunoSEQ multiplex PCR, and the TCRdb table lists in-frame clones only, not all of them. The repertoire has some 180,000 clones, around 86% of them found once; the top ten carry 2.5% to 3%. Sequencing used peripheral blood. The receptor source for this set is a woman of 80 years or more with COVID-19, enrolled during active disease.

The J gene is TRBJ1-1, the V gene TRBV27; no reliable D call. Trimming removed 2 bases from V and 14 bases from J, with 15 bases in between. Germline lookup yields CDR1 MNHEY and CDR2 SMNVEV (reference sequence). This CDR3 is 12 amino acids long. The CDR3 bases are TGTGCCAGCAGTTTAAAAGGCCGCCGGGAGTTCTTT. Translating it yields CASSLKGRREFF.

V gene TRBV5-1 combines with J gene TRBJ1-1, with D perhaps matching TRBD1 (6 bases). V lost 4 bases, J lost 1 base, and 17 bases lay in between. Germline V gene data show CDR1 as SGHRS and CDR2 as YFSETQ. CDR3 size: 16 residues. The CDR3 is CASSPRTLGGNTEAFF. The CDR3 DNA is TGCGCCAGCAGCCCAAGGACCTTAGGGGGGAACACTGAAGCTTTCTTT. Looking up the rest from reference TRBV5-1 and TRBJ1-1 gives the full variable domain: KAGVTQTPRYLIKTRGQQVTLSCSPISGHRSVSWYQQTPGQGLQFLFEYFSETQRNKGNFPGRFSGRQFSNSRSEMNVSTLELGDSALYLCASSPRTLGGNTEAFFGQGTRLTVV.

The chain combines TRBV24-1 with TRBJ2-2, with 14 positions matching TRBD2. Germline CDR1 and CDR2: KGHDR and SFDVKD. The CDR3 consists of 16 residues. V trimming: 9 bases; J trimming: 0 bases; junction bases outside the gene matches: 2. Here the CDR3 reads CATAGLAGANTGELFF. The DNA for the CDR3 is TGTGCCACCGCGGGACTAGCGGGAGCGAACACCGGGGAGCTGTTTTTT.

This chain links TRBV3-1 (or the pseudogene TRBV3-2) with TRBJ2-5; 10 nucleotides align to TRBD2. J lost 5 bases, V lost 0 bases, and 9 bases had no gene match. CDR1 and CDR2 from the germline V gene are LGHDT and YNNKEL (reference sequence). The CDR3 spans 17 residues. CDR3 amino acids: CASSQESSGSWAETQYF. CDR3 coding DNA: TGTGCCAGCAGCCAAGAGTCTAGCGGGAGCTGGGCGGAGACCCAGTACTTC.

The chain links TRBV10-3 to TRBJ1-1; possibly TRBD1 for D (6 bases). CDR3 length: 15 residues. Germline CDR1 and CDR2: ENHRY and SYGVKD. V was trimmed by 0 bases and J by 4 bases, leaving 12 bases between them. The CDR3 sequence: CAISESVGQSTEAFF. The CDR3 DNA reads TGTGCCATCAGTGAGTCGGTTGGACAGAGCACTGAAGCTTTCTTT.

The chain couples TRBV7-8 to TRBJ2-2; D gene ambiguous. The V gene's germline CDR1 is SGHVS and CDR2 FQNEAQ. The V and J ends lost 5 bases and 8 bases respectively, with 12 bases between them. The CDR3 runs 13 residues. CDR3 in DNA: TGTGCCAGCAGCGCCCAAGCACCAGGGGAGCTGTTTTTT. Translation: CASSAQAPGELFF.

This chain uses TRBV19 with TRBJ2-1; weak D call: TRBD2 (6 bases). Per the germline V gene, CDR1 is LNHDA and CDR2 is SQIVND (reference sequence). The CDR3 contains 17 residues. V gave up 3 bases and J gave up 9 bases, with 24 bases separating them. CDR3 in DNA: TGTGCCAGTAGTATTATCTTCCCGGGACTTCTTAGTGGTGAGCAGTTCTTC. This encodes CASSIIFPGLLSGEQFF.

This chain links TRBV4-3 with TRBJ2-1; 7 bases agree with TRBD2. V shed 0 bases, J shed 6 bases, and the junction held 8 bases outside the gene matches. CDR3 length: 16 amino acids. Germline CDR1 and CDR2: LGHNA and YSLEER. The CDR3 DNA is TGCGCCAGCAGCCAAGATCAAATGGCGGGAGCCAATGAGCAGTTCTTC. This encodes CASSQDQMAGANEQFF.

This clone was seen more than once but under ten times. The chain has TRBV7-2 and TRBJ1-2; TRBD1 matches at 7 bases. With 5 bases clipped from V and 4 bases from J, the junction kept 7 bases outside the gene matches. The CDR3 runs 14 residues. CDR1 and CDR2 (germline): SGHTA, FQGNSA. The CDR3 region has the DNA TGTGCCAGCAGCCGCGGACAGGAAGTCTATGGCTACACCTTC. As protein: CASSRGQEVYGYTF.

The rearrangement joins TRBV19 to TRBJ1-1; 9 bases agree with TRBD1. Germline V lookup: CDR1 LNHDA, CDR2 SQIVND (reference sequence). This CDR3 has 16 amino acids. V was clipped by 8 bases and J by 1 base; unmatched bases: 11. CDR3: CASHIRTGARNTEAFF. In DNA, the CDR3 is TGTGCCAGTCACATTAGGACAGGGGCACGGAACACTGAAGCTTTCTTT.

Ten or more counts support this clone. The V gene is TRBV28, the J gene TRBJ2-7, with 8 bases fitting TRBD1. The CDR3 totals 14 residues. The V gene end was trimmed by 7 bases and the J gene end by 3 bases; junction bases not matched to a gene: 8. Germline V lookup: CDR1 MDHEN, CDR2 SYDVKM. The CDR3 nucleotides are TGTGCCAGCACCCGCAGCGGACAGGGCTACGAGCAGTACTTC. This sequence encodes CASTRSGQGYEQYF.

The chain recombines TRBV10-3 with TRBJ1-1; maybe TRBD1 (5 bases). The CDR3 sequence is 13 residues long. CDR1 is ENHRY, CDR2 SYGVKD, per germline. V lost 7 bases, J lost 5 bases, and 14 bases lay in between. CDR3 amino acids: CAITNREGTEAFF. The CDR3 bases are TGTGCCATCACTAATAGGGAGGGGACTGAAGCTTTCTTT.

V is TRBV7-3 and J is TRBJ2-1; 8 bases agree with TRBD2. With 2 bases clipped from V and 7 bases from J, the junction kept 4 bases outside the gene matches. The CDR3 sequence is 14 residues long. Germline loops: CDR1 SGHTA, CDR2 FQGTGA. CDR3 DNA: TGTGCCAGCAGCTTATATGGGACTAGGAATGAGCAGTTCTTC. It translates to CASSLYGTRNEQFF.